What follows are 20 T cell receptor beta chains derived from one specimen sequenced in a study of T cells in Graves' hyperthyroidism and ophthalmopathy. Template material for amplifying TCR beta CDR3 regions consisted of RNA transcripts. An initial round of RT-PCR targeting the TCR CDR3 relied on the HTBI primer set. Each CDR3 protein is one row after TCRdb ran MiXCR on the multiplex PCR reads. The data hold under 30,000 distinct CDR3 sequences, with under 55% observed a single time. What was sequenced was blood. The receptor set was obtained from a woman between 35 and 50 years old with Graves' hyperthyroidism that later progressed to Graves' ophthalmopathy.

This clonotype was detected a few times. A read error may account for a junction end that differs from germline. The chain has TRBV7-7 and TRBJ2-5, with 7 bases fitting TRBD1. The CDR3 spans 14 residues. The germline V gene encodes CDR1 SSHAT and CDR2 FNYEAQ (reference sequence). The CDR3 nucleotides are TGTGCTAGCAGCTTAGGGACAGCTGGGGAGACCCAGTACTTC. It translates to CASSLGTAGETQYF. The full variable domain, in which reference TRBV7-7 and TRBJ2-5 provide the parts outside the CDR3, is GAGVSQSPRYKVTKRGQDVTLRCDPISSHATLYWYQQALGQGPEFLTYFNYEAQPDKSGLPSDRFSAERPEGSISTLTIQRTEQRDSAMYRCASSLGTAGETQYFGPGTRLLVL.

V and J are TRBV6-5 and TRBJ2-7; D unclear. There are 14 residues in the CDR3. Germline CDR1 reads MNHEY; CDR2 reads SVGAGI. V was clipped by 5 bases and J by 5 bases, with 16 bases between them. This CDR3 is CASSPVMGRNEQYF. Here the CDR3 DNA reads TGTGCCAGCAGTCCAGTCATGGGTAGGAACGAGCAGTACTTC.

The CDR3 loop is CATSDLKESTDTQYF. The DNA for the CDR3 is TGTGCCACCAGTGATTTGAAGGAATCCACAGATACGCAGTATTTT. The chain links TRBV24-1 to TRBJ2-3; D is unresolved. The CDR3 is 15 residues long. Germline lookup yields CDR1 KGHDR and CDR2 SFDVKD. Trimming stripped 0 bases from V and 2 bases from J, with 8 bases between.

The J gene is TRBJ1-5, the V gene TRBV19; D possibly corresponds to TRBD1 (5 bases). Trimming cost V 2 bases and J 4 bases, with 9 bases left between them. Germline CDR1 is LNHDA and CDR2 is SQIVND (reference sequence). This CDR3 spans 14 amino acids. CDR3: CASSIFQGNQPQHF. CDR3 in DNA: TGTGCCAGTAGTATATTTCAGGGAAATCAGCCCCAGCATTTT.

This clonotype occurred once. V gene TRBV7-3 combines with J gene TRBJ2-2, with a possible D match to TRBD1 (6 bases). The V end was cut by 3 bases, the J end by 1 base, with 9 bases between. The CDR3 has 15 residues. Germline CDR1 SGHTA, CDR2 FQGTGA. The CDR3 spells CASSFGTMNTGELFF. For the CDR3, the DNA is TGTGCCAGCAGCTTCGGGACAATGAACACCGGGGAGCTGTTTTTT.

Points on this clonotype: At one boundary the junction diverges from the germline segment, which might be a read error. DNA for the CDR3: TGTGCCAGCAGCTCGTCTGGGGGGATGAGGGAGACCCTGTACTTC. Translating gives CASSSSGGMRETLYF. The J gene is TRBJ2-5, the V gene TRBV7-3; possible D gene TRBD2, 6 bases. Germline V CDR1 and CDR2: SGHTA, FQGTGA. This CDR3 is 15 amino acids long.

On this clonotype itself: Its ends do not fully match the called genes, so a read error is possible. V and J are TRBV6-1 and TRBJ1-2; no clear D. Germline-derived CDR1 and CDR2 are MNHNS and SASEGT. CDR3 size: 14 residues. The DNA for the CDR3 is TGTGCCAGCAGTGAAGCCATCACCAACTATGGCTACGCCTTC. Residues: CASSEAITNYGYAF.

The rearrangement uses TRBV4-1 and TRBJ2-7; 12 bases are shared with TRBD1. Per the germline V gene, CDR1 is MGHRA and CDR2 is YSYEKL. The CDR3 spans 15 residues. The J segment lost 3 bases and the V segment lost 3 bases, leaving 3 bases of the junction unmatched. CDR3 nucleotides: TGCGCCAGCAGCCAGGGACAGGGGGCTATCTACGAGCAGTACTTC. Protein product: CASSQGQGAIYEQYF.

This clonotype was counted between two and nine times. CDR3 sequence (DNA): TGTGCCAGCAGCGAAGCGGGACTAGGGGCTGAGCAGTTCTTC. This codes for CASSEAGLGAEQFF. J is TRBJ2-1 and V is TRBV9; TRBD2 aligns across 8 bases. V was clipped by 3 bases and J by 9 bases; unmatched bases: 8. The V gene's germline CDR1 is SGDLS and CDR2 YYNGEE. The CDR3 runs 14 residues. The full variable domain, rest sourced from reference TRBV9 and TRBJ2-1, is DSGVTQTPKHLITATGQRVTLRCSPRSGDLSVYWYQQSLDQGLQFLIQYYNGEERAKGNILERFSAQQFPDLHSELNLSSLELGDSALYFCASSEAGLGAEQFFGPGTRLTVL.

V and J are TRBV20-1 and TRBJ2-7; TRBD2 aligns across 11 bases. CDR1 and CDR2 from the germline V gene are DFQATT and SNEGSKA (reference sequence). Losses at the gene ends were 4 bases for V and 3 bases for J; bases not matched to a gene: 5. The CDR3 totals 14 residues. This CDR3 reads CSAMGLAEVYEQYF. DNA for the CDR3: TGCAGTGCTATGGGACTAGCGGAAGTCTACGAGCAGTACTTC.

This chain's CDR3 is CASSKSTGKREDTQYF. Written as DNA, the CDR3 is TGTGCCAGCAGCAAATCGACAGGGAAGCGAGAAGATACGCAGTATTTT. The V call is TRBV7-9, the J call TRBJ2-3; the match to TRBD1 covers 7 bases. J gave up 5 bases and V 5 bases, and 13 bases lay outside the gene matches. Germline V lookup: CDR1 SEHNR, CDR2 FQNEAQ (reference sequence). The CDR3 is made up of 16 amino acids. Drawing the rest from reference TRBV7-9 and TRBJ2-3, the complete variable domain is DTGVSQNPRHKITKRGQNVTFRCDPISEHNRLYWYRQTLGQGPEFLTYFQNEAQLEKSRLLSDRFSAERPKGSFSTLEIQRTEQGDSAMYLCASSKSTGKREDTQYFGPGTRLTVL.

In its sample, this clonotype was seen a few times. The chain combines TRBV24-1 with TRBJ2-1, with D tentatively TRBD2 (6 bases). Germline CDR1 reads KGHDR; CDR2 reads SFDVKD. The CDR3 consists of 18 residues. Trimming stripped 6 bases from V and 3 bases from J, with 23 bases between. The CDR3 here is CATSYSGPGTFNYNEQFF. The CDR3 coding sequence is TGTGCCACCAGTTATTCGGGACCCGGGACTTTTAACTACAATGAGCAGTTCTTC.

This clonotype came up many times. The genes are TRBV4-2 and TRBJ2-1; D remains ambiguous. Trimming stripped 4 bases from V and 9 bases from J, with 19 bases between. The germline V gene has CDR1 LGHNA and CDR2 YNFKEQ. CDR3 size: 15 residues. The CDR3 sequence is CASSPPPPTSPEQFF. DNA of the CDR3: TGTGCCAGCAGCCCCCCTCCTCCGACGTCTCCTGAGCAGTTCTTC.

This clonotype has only a few counts. V gene TRBV2 combines with J gene TRBJ1-6; D is undetermined. The CDR3 is 15 amino acids. Trimming took 1 base from V and 10 from J, leaving 14 bases between them. Per the germline V gene, CDR1 is SNHLY and CDR2 is FYNNEI. The CDR3 DNA reads TGTGCCAGCAGTGAAGGGGAGGGTGTGGGGTCACCCCTCCACTTT. The encoded protein is CASSEGEGVGSPLHF.

This clonotype was seen just once. Because the CDR3 is missing its conserved closing phenylalanine or tryptophan, this is likely a read error. This sequence joins TRBV6-4 and TRBJ2-3; the match to TRBD2 covers 10 bases. The junction had 2 bases not matched to a gene; V was cut back by 3 bases and J by 2 bases. The CDR3 loop spans 15 amino acids. The germline V gene encodes CDR1 MRHNA and CDR2 SNTAGT. The CDR3 region has the DNA TGTGCCAGCAGTGAGGGACTAGCGCACACAGATACGCAGTATTCT. This sequence encodes CASSEGLAHTDTQYS.

This clonotype was seen ten or more times. The rearrangement uses TRBV9 and TRBJ2-5, with 9 bases lining up with TRBD1. The CDR3 spans 16 residues. CDR1 is SGDLS, CDR2 YYNGEE, per germline. V lost 0 bases and J lost 1; bases outside the gene matches: 4. The CDR3 spells CASSVGDRGFQETQYF. The CDR3 bases are TGTGCCAGCAGCGTAGGTGACAGGGGGTTCCAAGAGACCCAGTACTTC. Looking up the rest from reference TRBV9 and TRBJ2-5 gives the full variable domain: DSGVTQTPKHLITATGQRVTLRCSPRSGDLSVYWYQQSLDQGLQFLIQYYNGEERAKGNILERFSAQQFPDLHSELNLSSLELGDSALYFCASSVGDRGFQETQYFGPGTRLLVL.

The CDR3 sequence: CASSGQLNQPQHF. The CDR3 region has the DNA TGCGCCAGCAGCGGGCAGTTAAATCAGCCCCAGCATTTT. The V and J genes are TRBV10-2 and TRBJ1-5; unclear D gene. V was trimmed by 6 bases and J by 4 bases, leaving 10 bases between them. The CDR3 sequence is 13 residues long. CDR1 is WSHSY and CDR2 is SAAADI in the germline V gene.

The V and J genes are TRBV6-1 and TRBJ2-3; D is unresolved. V lost 6 bases to trimming and J lost 6 bases, with 7 bases between them. Germline-derived CDR1 and CDR2 are MNHNS and SASEGT. This CDR3 is built from 11 residues. The CDR3 sequence is CASSPADTQYF. Here the CDR3 DNA reads TGTGCCAGCAGCCCGGCGGATACGCAGTATTTT.

This clonotype occurred many times. This chain links TRBV11-3 with TRBJ2-7; no clear D gene. The CDR3 consists of 13 residues. Trimming stripped 1 base from V and 4 bases from J, with 8 bases between. The germline V gene has CDR1 SGHNT and CDR2 YENEEA. CDR3 sequence reads: CASSLALRYEQYF. In DNA, the CDR3 is TGTGCCAGCAGCTTAGCCCTCCGTTACGAGCAGTACTTC.

The genes are TRBV10-3 and TRBJ1-1; TRBD1 matches 8 bases. From germline, CDR1 is ENHRY and CDR2 SYGVKD. This CDR3 has 14 amino acids. The ends lost 5 bases at V and 5 bases at J; junction bases unmatched: 7. The CDR3 DNA is TGTGCCATCAGTCAGGGGGCTGAGGGTACTGAAGCTTTCTTT. As protein: CAISQGAEGTEAFF.